This T cell receptor beta chain originates from a study of neurological immune-mediated disorders. Looked up from germline, CDR1 is SQVTM and CDR2 is ANQGSEA. CDR3 length: 14 amino acids. J lost 1 base, V lost 8 bases, and 7 bases had no gene match. This clonotype has a count of ten or more. Its antigen is as yet unknown. Notes on the study in general: The greatest TCR clonal expansion appeared in HTLV-1-associated myelopathy and the smallest, falling below healthy controls, in multiple sclerosis.

TCRdb analysed the 5' RACE reads with MiXCR anew, one entry per CDR3 protein. The table lists roughly 65,000 distinct CDR3 sequences, approximately 4.1% of them singletons, with just over 2.5% in the top ten. This TCR was recovered from a man in his forties or fifties with multiple sclerosis. Sequencing was done on a sample of PBMCs. V and J are TRBV29-1 and TRBJ2-3; 9 positions match TRBD1. The CDR3 sequence: CSYGRDRGTDTQYF. The CDR3 bases are TGCAGCTATGGACGGGACAGGGGCACAGATACGCAGTATTTT.